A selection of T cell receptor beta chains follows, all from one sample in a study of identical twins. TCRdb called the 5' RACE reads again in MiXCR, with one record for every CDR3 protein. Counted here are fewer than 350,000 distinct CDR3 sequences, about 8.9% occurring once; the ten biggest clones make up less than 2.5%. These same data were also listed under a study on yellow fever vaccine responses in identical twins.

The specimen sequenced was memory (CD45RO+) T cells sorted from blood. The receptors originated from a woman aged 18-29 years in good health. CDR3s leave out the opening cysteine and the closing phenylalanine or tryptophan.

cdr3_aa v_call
ASRGRGGLFGYT TRBV5-6
ASSLGEGGRYGYT TRBV11-2
ASTLDSPNEQF TRBV6-1
ATTPRGTDTQY TRBV15
ASSEGAPWTNLAGGPSGNEQF TRBV2
ASSQTYGSSYNEQF TRBV4-2
ASSERRGLF TRBV2
SATSGGAEETQY TRBV20-1
ASKGVVTQY TRBV28
ASSGGRPGRGSYNEQF TRBV3-1
ASSDVQGQPQH TRBV6-6
ASSTGQGGEKLF TRBV6-5
STRTSGRYNEQF TRBV29-1
ASSAGVFADTQY TRBV2
SARRAGELF TRBV20-1
ASSLDGTQTGELF TRBV7-9
ASSHGTGSSGANVLT TRBV7-2
ATSTGTGAFTDTQY TRBV15
ASSLLGQRYQETQY TRBV7-6
ASSLAGTGDSPLH TRBV5-1